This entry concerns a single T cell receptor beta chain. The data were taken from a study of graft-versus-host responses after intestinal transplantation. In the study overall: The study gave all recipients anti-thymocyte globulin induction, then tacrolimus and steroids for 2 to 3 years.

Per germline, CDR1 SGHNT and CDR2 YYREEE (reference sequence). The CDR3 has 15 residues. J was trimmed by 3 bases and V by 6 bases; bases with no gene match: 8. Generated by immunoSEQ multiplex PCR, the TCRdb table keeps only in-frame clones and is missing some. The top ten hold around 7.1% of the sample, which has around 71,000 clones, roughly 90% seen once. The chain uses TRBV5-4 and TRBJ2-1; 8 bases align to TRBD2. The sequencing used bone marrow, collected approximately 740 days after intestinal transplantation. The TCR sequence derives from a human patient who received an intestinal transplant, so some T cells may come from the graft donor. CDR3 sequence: CASTRTGLGYNEQFF. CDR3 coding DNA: TGTGCCAGCACCCGAACGGGACTAGGCTACAATGAGCAGTTCTTC. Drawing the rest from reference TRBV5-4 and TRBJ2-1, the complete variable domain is ETGVTQSPTHLIKTRGQQVTLRCSSQSGHNTVSWYQQALGQGPQFIFQYYREEENGRGNFPPRFSGLQFPNYSSELNVNALELDDSALYLCASTRTGLGYNEQFFGPGTRLTVL.